A selection of T cell receptor beta chains follows, all from one sample in a study of shared clonotypes between healthy human individuals. Sequenced by immunoSEQ multiplex PCR; TCRdb stores in-frame clones only, minus some. Counted here are about 2.1 million clones, just over 90% occurring once; the ten biggest clones make up more than 1.5%. The specimen sequenced was naive CD8+ T cells from PBMCs. The receptors originated from a man aged 18-30 years in good health. Some clones in this sample may be carry-over from other donors' samples. CDR3s leave out the opening cysteine and the closing phenylalanine or tryptophan. Each record gives: CDR3 length, J gene, V gene, CDR3 protein.

len: 14
j_gene: TRBJ2-1
v_gene: TRBV5-5
CDR3aa: ASSSRPGGPDNEQF

len: 14
j_gene: TRBJ1-4
v_gene: TRBV7-9
CDR3aa: ASSSPTGADNEKLF

len: 13
j_gene: TRBJ2-2
v_gene: TRBV2
CDR3aa: ASSEHGQGTGELF

len: 10
j_gene: TRBJ2-7
v_gene: TRBV14
CDR3aa: ASSQGTYEQY

len: 14
j_gene: TRBJ1-3
v_gene: TRBV10-3
CDR3aa: AISEWSDLSGNTIY

len: 12
j_gene: TRBJ2-7
v_gene: TRBV25-1
CDR3aa: ASRRDSVGYEQY

len: 15
j_gene: TRBJ2-2
v_gene: TRBV28
CDR3aa: ASTPWSGRALDGELF

len: 13
j_gene: TRBJ1-5
v_gene: TRBV28
CDR3aa: ASRRDSYSNQPQH

len: 10
j_gene: TRBJ2-1
v_gene: TRBV6-1
CDR3aa: ASTMTPNEQF

len: 14
j_gene: TRBJ2-2
v_gene: TRBV28
CDR3aa: ASSHEGGEFTGELF

len: 9
j_gene: TRBJ1-1
v_gene: TRBV5-4
CDR3aa: ASSPGTEAF

len: 11
j_gene: TRBJ1-3
v_gene: TRBV5-6
CDR3aa: ASSWTGGNTIY

len: 17
j_gene: TRBJ2-3
v_gene: TRBV4-1
CDR3aa: ASSQSTPSLKLDTDTQY

len: 12
j_gene: TRBJ2-1
v_gene: TRBV28
CDR3aa: ASSLSGSANEQF

len: 11
j_gene: TRBJ2-1
v_gene: TRBV5-1
CDR3aa: ASSLVGNNEQF

len: 13
j_gene: TRBJ2-7
v_gene: TRBV28
CDR3aa: ASTRETLEAYEQY

len: 11
j_gene: TRBJ1-1
v_gene: TRBV11-2
CDR3aa: ASSLAVRGEAF

len: 14
j_gene: TRBJ2-7
v_gene: TRBV13
CDR3aa: ASSLPHRGDLYEQY

len: 12
j_gene: TRBJ2-7
v_gene: TRBV2
CDR3aa: ASSYGLAVYEQY

len: 11
j_gene: TRBJ2-7
v_gene: TRBV6-5
CDR3aa: ASSEREGYEQY

len: 15
j_gene: TRBJ2-3
v_gene: TRBV27
CDR3aa: ASSHAFGDRGTDTQY

len: 14
j_gene: TRBJ1-1
v_gene: TRBV4-3
CDR3aa: ASSQDEQGGGTEAF

len: 16
j_gene: TRBJ2-2
v_gene: TRBV11-2
CDR3aa: ASSSPGLAGENTGELF

len: 14
j_gene: TRBJ1-2
v_gene: TRBV4-2
CDR3aa: ASSQEWHRGRDGYT

len: 13
j_gene: TRBJ2-5
v_gene: TRBV30
CDR3aa: AWSWSGGPGETQY

len: 15
j_gene: TRBJ1-4
v_gene: TRBV28
CDR3aa: ASIASRDSTTNEKLF